This TCR beta chain is from a study of blood T cells in healthy people across ages. This CDR3 has 15 amino acids. It was with a sample-barcoded 5' primer and a J-beta primer mix that a second PCR of about 7 to 12 cycles was run. TCRdb redid the calling of the 5' RACE reads with MiXCR, one entry per CDR3 protein. This sample carries 1.5 million or so distinct CDR3 sequences, 35% to 45% of them seen once, and the ten largest clones take less than 5%. General study findings and limits: There were more naive CD4+ cells and higher diversity in long-lived donors than in aged donors. Among T cells, TCR beta diversity per million cells dropped roughly linearly as age rose.

This clonotype came up a few times. Its specificity is unknown. This chain uses TRBV21-1 with TRBJ2-1. TRBV21-1 is given as a pseudogene. The sample comprised blood. The clonotype originates from a woman younger than 30 in good health. The CDR3 loop is CASSKETFSYNEQFF. Written as DNA, the CDR3 is TGTGCCAGCAGCAAGGAAACCTTCTCCTACAATGAGCAGTTCTTC.